Here is one T cell receptor beta chain with its context. Other DNA sequences in the sample encode the same CDR3. The data stem from a study of siplizumab effects on memory and regulatory T cells. Only in-frame clones appear in the TCRdb table, and some are missing; sequencing was by immunoSEQ multiplex PCR. The sample consists of 100,000 to 120,000 clones, more than 90% of them appearing once. Germline loops: CDR1 SGHRS, CDR2 YFSETQ. Between the trimmed V and J ends, which lost 3 bases and 2 bases, there was a span of 11 bases. The CDR3 contains 15 residues. The sequence came from a human donor in good health. The rearrangement joins TRBV5-1 to TRBJ1-4, with a possible D match to TRBD1 (6 bases). Sequenced material: CD4+ T cells sorted from blood. The CDR3 nucleotides are TGCGCCAGCAGCTCAACAGGGTCGACTAATGAAAAACTGTTTTTT. Translated, it gives CASSSTGSTNEKLFF.